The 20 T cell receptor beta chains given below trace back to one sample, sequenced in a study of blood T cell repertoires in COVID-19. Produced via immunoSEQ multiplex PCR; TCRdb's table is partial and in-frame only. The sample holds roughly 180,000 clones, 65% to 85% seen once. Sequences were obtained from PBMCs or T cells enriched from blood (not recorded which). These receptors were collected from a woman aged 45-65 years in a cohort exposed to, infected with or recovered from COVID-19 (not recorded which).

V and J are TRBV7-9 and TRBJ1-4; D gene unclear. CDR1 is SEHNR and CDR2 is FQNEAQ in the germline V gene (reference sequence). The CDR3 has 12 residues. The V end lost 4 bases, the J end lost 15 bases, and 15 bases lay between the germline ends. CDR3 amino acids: CASSSPRGSMFF. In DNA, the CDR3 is TGTGCCAGCAGCTCCCCGAGAGGGTCGATGTTTTTT.

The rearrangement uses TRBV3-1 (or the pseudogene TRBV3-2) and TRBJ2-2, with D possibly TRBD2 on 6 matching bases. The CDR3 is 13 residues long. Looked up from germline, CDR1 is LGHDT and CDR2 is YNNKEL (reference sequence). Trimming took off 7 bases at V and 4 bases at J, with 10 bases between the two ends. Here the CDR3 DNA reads TGTGCCAGCAACGGAGGGCTCACCGGGGAGCTGTTTTTT. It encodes CASNGGLTGELFF.

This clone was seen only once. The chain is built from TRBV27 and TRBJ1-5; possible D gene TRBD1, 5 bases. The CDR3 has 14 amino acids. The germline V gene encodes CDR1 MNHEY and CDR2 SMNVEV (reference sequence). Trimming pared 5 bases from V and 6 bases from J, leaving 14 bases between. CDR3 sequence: CASSLQGLGQPQHF. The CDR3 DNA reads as TGTGCCAGCAGTCTTCAGGGTTTGGGTCAGCCCCAGCATTTT.

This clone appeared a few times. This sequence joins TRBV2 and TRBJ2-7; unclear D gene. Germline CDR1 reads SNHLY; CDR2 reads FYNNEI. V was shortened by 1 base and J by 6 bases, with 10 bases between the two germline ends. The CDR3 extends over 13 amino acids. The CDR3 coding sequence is TGTGCCAGCAGTGAAGGGCAGGTACTCGAGCAGTACTTC. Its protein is CASSEGQVLEQYF.

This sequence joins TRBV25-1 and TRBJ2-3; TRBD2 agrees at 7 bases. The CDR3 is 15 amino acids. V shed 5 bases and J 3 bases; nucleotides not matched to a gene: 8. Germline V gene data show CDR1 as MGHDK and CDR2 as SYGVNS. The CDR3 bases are TGTGCCAGCAGTCCCCGCGCGGGAGTAACAGATACGCAGTATTTT. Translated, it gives CASSPRAGVTDTQYF. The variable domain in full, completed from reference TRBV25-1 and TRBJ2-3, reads EADIYQTPRYLVIGTGKKITLECSQTMGHDKMYWYQQDPGMELHLIHYSYGVNSTEKGDLSSESTVSRIRTEHFPLTLESARPSHTSQYLCASSPRAGVTDTQYFGPGTRLTVL.

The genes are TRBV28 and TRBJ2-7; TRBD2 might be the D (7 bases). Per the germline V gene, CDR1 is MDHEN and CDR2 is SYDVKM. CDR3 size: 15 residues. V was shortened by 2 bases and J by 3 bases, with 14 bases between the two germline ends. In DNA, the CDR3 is TGTGCCAGCAGTTTAGAGCGGGACACCAACTACGAGCAGTACTTC. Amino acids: CASSLERDTNYEQYF.

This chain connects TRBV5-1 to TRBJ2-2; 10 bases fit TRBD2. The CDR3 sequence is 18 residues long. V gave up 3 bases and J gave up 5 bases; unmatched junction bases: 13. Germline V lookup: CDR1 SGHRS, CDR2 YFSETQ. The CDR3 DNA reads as TGCGCCAGCAGCTCGCTCGGGAAGGGGACTAGCGTGACCGGGGAGCTGTTTTTT. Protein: CASSSLGKGTSVTGELFF.

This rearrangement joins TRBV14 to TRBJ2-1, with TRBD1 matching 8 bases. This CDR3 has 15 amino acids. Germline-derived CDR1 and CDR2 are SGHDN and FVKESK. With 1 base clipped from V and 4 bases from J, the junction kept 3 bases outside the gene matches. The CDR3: CASSQGGTGYNEQFF. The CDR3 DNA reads TGTGCCAGCAGCCAAGGGGGGACAGGTTACAATGAGCAGTTCTTC.

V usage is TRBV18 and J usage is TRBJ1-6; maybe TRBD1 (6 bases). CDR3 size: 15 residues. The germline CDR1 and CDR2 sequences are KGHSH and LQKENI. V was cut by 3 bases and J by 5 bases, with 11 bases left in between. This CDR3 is CASSPLTGDNSPLHF. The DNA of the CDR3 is TGTGCCAGCTCACCGCTGACAGGCGATAATTCACCCCTCCACTTT.

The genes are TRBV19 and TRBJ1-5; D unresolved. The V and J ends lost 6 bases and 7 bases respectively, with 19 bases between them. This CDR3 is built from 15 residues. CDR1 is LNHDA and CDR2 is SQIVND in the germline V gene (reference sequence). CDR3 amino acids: CASSRLPMWKQPQHF. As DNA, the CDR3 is TGTGCCAGTAGCAGACTTCCGATGTGGAAACAGCCCCAGCATTTT.

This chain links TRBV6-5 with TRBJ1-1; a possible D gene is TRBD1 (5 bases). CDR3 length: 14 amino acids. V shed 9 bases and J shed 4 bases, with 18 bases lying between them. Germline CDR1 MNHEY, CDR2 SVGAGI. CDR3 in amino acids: CASHTVGGVTEAFF. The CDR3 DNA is TGTGCCAGTCATACCGTCGGGGGGGTCACTGAAGCTTTCTTT.

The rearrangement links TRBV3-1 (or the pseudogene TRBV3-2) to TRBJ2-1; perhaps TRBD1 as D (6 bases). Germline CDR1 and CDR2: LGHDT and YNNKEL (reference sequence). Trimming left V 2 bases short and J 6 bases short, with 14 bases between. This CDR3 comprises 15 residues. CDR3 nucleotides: TGTGCCAGCAGCCAACAGGGGTTTCCCGGCAATGAGCAGTTCTTC. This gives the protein CASSQQGFPGNEQFF.

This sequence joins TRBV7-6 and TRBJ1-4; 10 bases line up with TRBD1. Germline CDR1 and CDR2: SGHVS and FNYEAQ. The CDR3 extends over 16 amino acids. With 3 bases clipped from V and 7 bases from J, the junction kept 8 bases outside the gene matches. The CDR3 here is CASSLRSGDRGEKLFF. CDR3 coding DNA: TGTGCCAGCAGCTTGAGGTCAGGGGACAGGGGTGAAAAACTGTTTTTT. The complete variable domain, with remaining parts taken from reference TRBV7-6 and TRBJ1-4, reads GAGVSQSPRYKVTKRGQDVALRCDPISGHVSLYWYRQALGQGPEFLTYFNYEAQQDKSGLPNDRFSAERPEGSISTLTIQRTEQRDSAMYRCASSLRSGDRGEKLFFGSGTQLSVL.

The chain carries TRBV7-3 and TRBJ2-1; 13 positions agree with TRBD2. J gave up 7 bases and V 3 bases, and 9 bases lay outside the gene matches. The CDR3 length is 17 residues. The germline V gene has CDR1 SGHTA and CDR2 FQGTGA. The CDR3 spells CASSFTRGLAGMNEQFF. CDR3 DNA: TGTGCCAGCAGCTTCACGAGGGGACTAGCGGGAATGAATGAGCAGTTCTTC.

CDR3 protein: CASSHGTSRDTQYF. The CDR3 DNA reads as TGCGCCAGCAGCCACGGGACTAGCAGGGATACGCAGTATTTT. The V gene is TRBV5-1, the J gene TRBJ2-3, with 9 bases lining up with TRBD2. Germline V CDR1 and CDR2: SGHRS, YFSETQ. The CDR3 length is 14 residues. The V segment lost 4 bases and the J segment 6 bases; nucleotides outside the gene matches: 6.

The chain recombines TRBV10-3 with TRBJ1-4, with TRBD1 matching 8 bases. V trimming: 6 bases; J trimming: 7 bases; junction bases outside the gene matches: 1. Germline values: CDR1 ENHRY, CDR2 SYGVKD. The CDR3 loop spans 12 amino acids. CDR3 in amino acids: CAISGTGEKLFF. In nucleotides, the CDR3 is TGTGCCATCAGCGGGACAGGTGAAAAACTGTTTTTT.

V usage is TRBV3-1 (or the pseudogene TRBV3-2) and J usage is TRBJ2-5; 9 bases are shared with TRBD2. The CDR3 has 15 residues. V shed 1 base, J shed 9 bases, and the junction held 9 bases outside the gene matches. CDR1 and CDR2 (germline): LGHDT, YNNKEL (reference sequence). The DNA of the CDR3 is TGTGCCAGCAGCCAAGGCGGCGGGAGGGCTCATCCCCAGTACTTC. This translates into CASSQGGGRAHPQYF.

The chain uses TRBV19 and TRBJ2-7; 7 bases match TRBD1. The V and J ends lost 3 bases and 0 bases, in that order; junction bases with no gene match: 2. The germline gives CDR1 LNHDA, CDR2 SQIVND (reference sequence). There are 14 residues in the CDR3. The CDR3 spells CASSMTGSSYEQYF. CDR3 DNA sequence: TGTGCCAGTAGTATGACAGGGAGCTCCTACGAGCAGTACTTC.

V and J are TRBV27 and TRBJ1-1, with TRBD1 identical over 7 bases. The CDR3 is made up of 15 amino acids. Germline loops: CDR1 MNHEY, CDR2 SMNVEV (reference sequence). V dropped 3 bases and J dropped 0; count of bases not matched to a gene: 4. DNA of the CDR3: TGTGCCAGCAGTTTTGACAGGGCGATGAACACTGAAGCTTTCTTT. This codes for CASSFDRAMNTEAFF.

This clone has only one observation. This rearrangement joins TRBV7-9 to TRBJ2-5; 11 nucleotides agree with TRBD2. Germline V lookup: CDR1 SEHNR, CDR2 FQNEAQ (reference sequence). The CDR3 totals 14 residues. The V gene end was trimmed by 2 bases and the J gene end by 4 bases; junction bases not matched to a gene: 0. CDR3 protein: CASSLLAGGETQYF. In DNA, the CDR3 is TGTGCCAGCAGCTTACTAGCGGGAGGAGAGACCCAGTACTTC.